These 10 T cell receptor beta chains came from one sample sequenced in a study of T cell responses to AZD1222 COVID-19 vaccine. The protocol was immunoSEQ multiplex PCR, while the TCRdb copy is restricted to in-frame clones and leaves out a portion. The sample consists of tens of thousands of clones, 80% to 95% of them appearing once. The specimen comprised peripheral blood, sampled 28 days after the second AZD1222 dose. The origin of the receptors is an adult who received the AZD1222 COVID-19 vaccine.

V is TRBV6-1 and J is TRBJ1-2; 10 nucleotides agree with TRBD1. Germline V gives CDR1 MNHNS, CDR2 SASEGT. Trimming took 0 bases from V and 5 from J; bases not matched to a gene: 9. CDR3 length: 17 residues. This CDR3 reads CASSEAPTGGEGYGYTF. For the CDR3, the DNA is TGTGCCAGCAGTGAAGCGCCGACAGGGGGCGAGGGGTATGGCTACACCTTC.

The V and J genes are TRBV27 and TRBJ1-6; D may be TRBD1 (5 bases). The CDR3 contains 15 residues. The germline V gene encodes CDR1 MNHEY and CDR2 SMNVEV (reference sequence). Trimming pared 3 bases from V and 6 bases from J, leaving 12 bases between. The CDR3 loop reads CASSLVGGGNSPLHF. DNA for the CDR3: TGTGCCAGCAGTTTGGTGGGGGGTGGTAATTCACCCCTCCACTTT.

V and J are TRBV9 and TRBJ2-5, with TRBD1 identical over 11 bases. Germline V gene sequence: CDR1 SGDLS, CDR2 YYNGEE. With 2 bases clipped from V and 5 bases from J, the junction kept 5 bases outside the gene matches. The CDR3 length is 15 residues. The CDR3 protein is CASSVGQGDFETQYF. For the CDR3, the DNA is TGTGCCAGCAGCGTGGGACAGGGGGATTTTGAGACCCAGTACTTC.

This sequence joins TRBV19 and TRBJ1-2, with D uncertain. The germline CDR1 and CDR2 sequences are LNHDA and SQIVND (reference sequence). The CDR3 has 13 residues. The V and J ends lost 3 bases and 7 bases respectively, with 12 bases between them. CDR3 amino acids: CASSIAGYAGYTF. CDR3 nucleotide sequence: TGTGCCAGTAGTATTGCGGGGTATGCTGGCTACACCTTC.

The chain links TRBV7-6 to TRBJ2-3; tentatively, D is TRBD2 (6 bases). The germline V and J ends were trimmed by 1 base and 4 bases, with 9 bases remaining between them. The CDR3 is 14 residues long. Germline CDR1 reads SGHVS; CDR2 reads FNYEAQ. CDR3 residues: CASSLVDYADTQYF. The CDR3 DNA reads TGTGCCAGCAGCTTAGTGGACTACGCAGATACGCAGTATTTT.

The genes are TRBV29-1 and TRBJ1-1; D remains unclear. The CDR3 has 12 amino acids. Germline V lookup: CDR1 SQVTM, CDR2 ANQGSEA. Between the trimmed V and J ends, which lost 4 bases and 0 bases, there was a span of 6 bases. The CDR3 sequence: CSVGPMNTEAFF. The CDR3 region has the DNA TGCAGCGTTGGCCCTATGAACACTGAAGCTTTCTTT.

The rearrangement joins TRBV7-9 to TRBJ1-1; D is perhaps TRBD1 (5 bases). Looked up from germline, CDR1 is SEHNR and CDR2 is FQNEAQ (reference sequence). CDR3 size: 13 residues. Trimming left V 5 bases short and J 0 bases short, with 7 bases between. The CDR3 reads CASSRGLNTEAFF. In DNA, the CDR3 is TGTGCCAGCAGCAGGGGCCTGAACACTGAAGCTTTCTTT.

This chain uses TRBV3-1 (or the pseudogene TRBV3-2) with TRBJ2-7; TRBD1 aligns across 10 bases. Germline V gene sequence: CDR1 LGHDT, CDR2 YNNKEL (reference sequence). This CDR3 spans 16 amino acids. Losses at the gene ends were 0 bases for V and 5 bases for J; bases not matched to a gene: 7. The CDR3 nucleotides read TGTGCCAGCAGCCAAGATCGGGGACAGGGGATCCACGAGCAGTACTTC. Its translation: CASSQDRGQGIHEQYF.

This clone was counted a single time. J is TRBJ1-1 and V is TRBV18, with 8 bases matching TRBD1. Germline V gives CDR1 KGHSH, CDR2 LQKENI. The CDR3 covers 16 residues. Trimming removed 5 bases from V and 4 bases from J; junction bases left unmatched: 12. The CDR3 nucleotides read TGTGCCAGCTCAGGGGGGGCAGGGGGCGGATTCACTGAAGCTTTCTTT. It translates to CASSGGAGGGFTEAFF.

The chain is built from TRBV9 and TRBJ2-7; D may be TRBD1 (6 bases). The CDR3 is made up of 16 amino acids. Germline V gives CDR1 SGDLS, CDR2 YYNGEE. Trimming pared 0 bases from V and 6 bases from J, leaving 19 bases between. CDR3 nucleotide sequence: TGTGCCAGCAGCGTAGCTAAACCCGGCAGGGGAATCGAGCAGTACTTC. Residues: CASSVAKPGRGIEQYF. The full variable domain, with the rest looked up from reference TRBV9 and TRBJ2-7, is DSGVTQTPKHLITATGQRVTLRCSPRSGDLSVYWYQQSLDQGLQFLIQYYNGEERAKGNILERFSAQQFPDLHSELNLSSLELGDSALYFCASSVAKPGRGIEQYFGPGTRLTVT.